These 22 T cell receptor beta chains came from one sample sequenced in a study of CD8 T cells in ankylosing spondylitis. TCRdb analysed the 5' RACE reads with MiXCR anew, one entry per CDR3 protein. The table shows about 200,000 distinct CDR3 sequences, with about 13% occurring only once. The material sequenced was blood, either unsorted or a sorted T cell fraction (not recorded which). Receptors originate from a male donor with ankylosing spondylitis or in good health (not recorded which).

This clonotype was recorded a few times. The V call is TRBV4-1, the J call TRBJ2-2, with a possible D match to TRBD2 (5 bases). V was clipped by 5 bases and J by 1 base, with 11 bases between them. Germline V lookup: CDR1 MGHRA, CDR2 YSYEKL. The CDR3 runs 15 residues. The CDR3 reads CASSKGRGNTGELFF. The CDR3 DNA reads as TGCGCCAGCAGCAAAGGACGGGGGAACACCGGGGAGCTGTTTTTT.

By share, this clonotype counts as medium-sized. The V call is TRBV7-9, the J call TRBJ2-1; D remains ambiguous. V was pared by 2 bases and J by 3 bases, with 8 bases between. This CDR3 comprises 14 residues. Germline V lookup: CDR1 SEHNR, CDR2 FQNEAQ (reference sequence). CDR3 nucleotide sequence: TGTGCCAGCAGCTTATCAAGTCACTACAATGAGCAGTTCTTC. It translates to CASSLSSHYNEQFF.

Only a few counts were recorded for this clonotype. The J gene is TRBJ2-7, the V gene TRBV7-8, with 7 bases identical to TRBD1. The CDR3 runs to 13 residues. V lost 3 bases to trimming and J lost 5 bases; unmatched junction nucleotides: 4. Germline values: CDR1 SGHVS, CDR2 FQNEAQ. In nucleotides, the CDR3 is TGTGCCAGCAGCTTCACAGGGGTCCACGAGCAGTACTTC. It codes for CASSFTGVHEQYF.

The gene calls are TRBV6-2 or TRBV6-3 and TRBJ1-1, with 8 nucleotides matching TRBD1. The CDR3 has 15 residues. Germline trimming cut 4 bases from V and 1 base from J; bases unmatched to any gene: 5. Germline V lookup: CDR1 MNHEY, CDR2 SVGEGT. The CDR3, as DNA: TGTGCCAGCAGTTCATCAGGGGGCTGGAACACTGAAGCTTTCTTT. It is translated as CASSSSGGWNTEAFF.

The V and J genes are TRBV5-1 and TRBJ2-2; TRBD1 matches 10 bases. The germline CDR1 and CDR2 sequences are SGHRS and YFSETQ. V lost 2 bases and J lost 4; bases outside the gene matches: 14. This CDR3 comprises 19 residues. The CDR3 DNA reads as TGCGCCAGCAGCTTTTCCGCTCCCAGGGACAGGGGATTCACCGGGGAGCTGTTTTTT. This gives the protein CASSFSAPRDRGFTGELFF.

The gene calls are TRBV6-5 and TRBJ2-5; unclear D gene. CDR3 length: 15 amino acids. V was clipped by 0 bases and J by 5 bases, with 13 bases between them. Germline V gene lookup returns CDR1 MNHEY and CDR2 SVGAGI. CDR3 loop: CASSYSWVPQETQYF. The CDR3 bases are TGTGCCAGCAGTTACTCGTGGGTCCCCCAGGAGACCCAGTACTTC.

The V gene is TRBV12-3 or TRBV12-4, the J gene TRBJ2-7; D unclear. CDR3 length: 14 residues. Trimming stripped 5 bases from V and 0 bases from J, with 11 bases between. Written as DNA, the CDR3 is TGTGCCAGCAGTCCCACGGGCAACTCCTACGAGCAGTACTTC. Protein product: CASSPTGNSYEQYF.

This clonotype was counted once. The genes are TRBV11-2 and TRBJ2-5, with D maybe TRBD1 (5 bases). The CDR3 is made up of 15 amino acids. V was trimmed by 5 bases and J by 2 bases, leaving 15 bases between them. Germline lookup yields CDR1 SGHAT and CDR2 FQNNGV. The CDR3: CASSASGSRQETQYF. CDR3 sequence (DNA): TGTGCCAGCAGCGCATCAGGGTCGCGACAAGAGACCCAGTACTTC. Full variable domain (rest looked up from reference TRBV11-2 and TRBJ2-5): EAGVAQSPRYKIIEKRQSVAFWCNPISGHATLYWYQQILGQGPKLLIQFQNNGVVDDSQLPKDRFSAERLKGVDSTLKIQPAKLEDSAVYLCASSASGSRQETQYFGPGTRLLVL.

DNA for the CDR3: TGTGCCAGCAGCAAGCCTAATGGATTCTACGAGCAGTACTTC. It encodes CASSKPNGFYEQYF. The gene calls are TRBV11-3 and TRBJ2-7; D remains unclear. Trimming stripped 5 bases from V and 3 bases from J, with 14 bases between. CDR3 length: 14 amino acids. The germline V gene encodes CDR1 SGHNT and CDR2 YENEEA.

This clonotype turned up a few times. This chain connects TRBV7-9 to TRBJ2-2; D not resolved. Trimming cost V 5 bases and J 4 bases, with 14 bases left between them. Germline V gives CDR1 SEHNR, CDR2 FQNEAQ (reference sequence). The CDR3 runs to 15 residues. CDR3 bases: TGTGCCAGCAGCCCCCCTAATCGTGGCACCGGGGAGCTGTTTTTT. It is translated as CASSPPNRGTGELFF.

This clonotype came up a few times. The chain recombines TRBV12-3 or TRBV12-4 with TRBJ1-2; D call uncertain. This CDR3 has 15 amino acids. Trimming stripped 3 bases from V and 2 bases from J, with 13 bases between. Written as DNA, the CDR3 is TGTGCCAGCAGTTTGGTACCGGGGTTCAACTATGGCTACACCTTC. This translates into CASSLVPGFNYGYTF.

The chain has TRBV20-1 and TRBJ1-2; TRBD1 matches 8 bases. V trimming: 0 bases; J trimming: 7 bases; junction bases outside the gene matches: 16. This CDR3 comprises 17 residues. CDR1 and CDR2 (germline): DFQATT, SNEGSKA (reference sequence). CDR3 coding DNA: TGCAGTGCTAGAGACCTTGGACAGGGAGGAATGGTAGTTGGCTACACCTTC. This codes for CSARDLGQGGMVVGYTF.

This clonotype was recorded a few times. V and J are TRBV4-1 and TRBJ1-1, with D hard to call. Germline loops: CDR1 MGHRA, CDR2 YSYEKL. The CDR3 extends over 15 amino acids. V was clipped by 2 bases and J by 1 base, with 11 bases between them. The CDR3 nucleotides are TGCGCCAGCAGCCAATCCGTCAGGTCGAACACTGAAGCTTTCTTT. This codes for CASSQSVRSNTEAFF.

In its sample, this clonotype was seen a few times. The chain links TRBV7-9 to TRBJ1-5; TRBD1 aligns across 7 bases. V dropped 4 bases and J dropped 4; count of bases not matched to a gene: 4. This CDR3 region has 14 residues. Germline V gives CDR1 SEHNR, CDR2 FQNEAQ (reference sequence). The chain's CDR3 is CASSSIQGNQPQHF. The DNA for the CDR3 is TGTGCCAGCAGCTCTATACAGGGGAATCAGCCCCAGCATTTT. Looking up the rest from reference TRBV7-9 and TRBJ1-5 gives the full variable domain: DTGVSQNPRHKITKRGQNVTFRCDPISEHNRLYWYRQTLGQGPEFLTYFQNEAQLEKSRLLSDRFSAERPKGSFSTLEIQRTEQGDSAMYLCASSSIQGNQPQHFGDGTRLSIL.

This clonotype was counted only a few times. The CDR3 reads CSARSGTSGNNEQFF. The CDR3 DNA is TGCAGTGCTAGATCTGGGACTAGCGGAAACAATGAGCAGTTCTTC. The chain uses TRBV20-1 and TRBJ2-1; 11 positions match TRBD2. CDR1 is DFQATT, CDR2 SNEGSKA, per germline (reference sequence). This CDR3 comprises 15 residues. The J segment lost 5 bases and the V segment lost 2 bases, leaving 5 bases of the junction unmatched.

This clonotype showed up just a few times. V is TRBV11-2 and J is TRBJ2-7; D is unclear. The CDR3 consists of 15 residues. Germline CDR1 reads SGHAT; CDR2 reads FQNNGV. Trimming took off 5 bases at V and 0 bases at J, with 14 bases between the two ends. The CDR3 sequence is CASSDGIRSSYEQYF. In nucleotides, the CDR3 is TGTGCCAGCAGCGACGGAATCCGGAGCTCCTACGAGCAGTACTTC.

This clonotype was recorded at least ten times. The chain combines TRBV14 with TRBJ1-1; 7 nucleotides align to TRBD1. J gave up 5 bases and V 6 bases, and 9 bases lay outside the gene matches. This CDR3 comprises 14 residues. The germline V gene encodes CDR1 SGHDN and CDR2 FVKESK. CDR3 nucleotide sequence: TGTGCCAGCAGATCGACAGGGAGGAATACTGAAGCTTTCTTT. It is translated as CASRSTGRNTEAFF.

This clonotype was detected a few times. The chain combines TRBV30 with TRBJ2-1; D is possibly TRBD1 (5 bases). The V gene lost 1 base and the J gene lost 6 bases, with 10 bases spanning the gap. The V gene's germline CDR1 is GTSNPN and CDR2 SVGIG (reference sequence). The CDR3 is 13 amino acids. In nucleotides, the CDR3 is TGTGCCTGGAGTGCCCTGGGGCCCAATGAGCAGTTCTTC. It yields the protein CAWSALGPNEQFF.

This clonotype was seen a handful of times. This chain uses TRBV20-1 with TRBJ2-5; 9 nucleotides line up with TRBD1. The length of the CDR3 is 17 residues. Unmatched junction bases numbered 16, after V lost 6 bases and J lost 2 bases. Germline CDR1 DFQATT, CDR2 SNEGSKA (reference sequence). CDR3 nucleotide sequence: TGCAGTGCACGACCGGGACAGGGCTCGCTAGTACAAGAGACCCAGTACTTC. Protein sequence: CSARPGQGSLVQETQYF.

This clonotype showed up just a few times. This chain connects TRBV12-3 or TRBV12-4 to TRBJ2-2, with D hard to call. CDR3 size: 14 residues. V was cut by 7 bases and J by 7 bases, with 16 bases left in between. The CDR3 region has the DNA TGTGCCAGCACCTCCCCGAGGTGGTTCGGGGAGCTGTTTTTT. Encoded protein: CASTSPRWFGELFF.

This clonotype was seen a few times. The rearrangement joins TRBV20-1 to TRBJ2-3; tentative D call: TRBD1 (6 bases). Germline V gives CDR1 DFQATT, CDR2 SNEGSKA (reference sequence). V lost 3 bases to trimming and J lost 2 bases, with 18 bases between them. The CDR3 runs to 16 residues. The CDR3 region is CSARGADKLYTDTQYF. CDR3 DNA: TGCAGTGCTAGGGGGGCCGATAAATTATACACAGATACGCAGTATTTT.

CDR3: CASSEQGTVAKNIQYF. The CDR3 DNA follows: TGTGCCAGCAGCGAACAGGGGACGGTCGCCAAAAACATTCAGTACTTC. The V gene is TRBV4-2, the J gene TRBJ2-4; 7 bases match TRBD1. Per the germline V gene, CDR1 is LGHNA and CDR2 is YNFKEQ. The V gene end was trimmed by 5 bases and the J gene end by 1 base; junction bases not matched to a gene: 8. The CDR3 spans 16 residues.